The entry below gives a single TCR beta chain sequence along with its context. Antigen unknown. The data stem from a study of shared clonotypes between healthy human individuals. On the study more broadly: Every donor yielded three CD4 naive, three CD4 memory, two CD8 naive and one CD8 memory plate. Study-wide results and caveats: The donor pool, a small one, limited the genetic and exposure-history diversity represented. Rarefaction revealed incomplete sorted-subset sequencing despite large depth. Clonotype sharing across donors was expected to vary with sequencing depth.

This CDR3 has 15 residues. V was trimmed by 1 base and J by 2 bases, leaving 10 bases between them. From germline, CDR1 is MGHRA and CDR2 YSYEKL. Profiling relied on immunoSEQ multiplex PCR, and the TCRdb table lists in-frame clones only, not all of them. The sample has about 1.5 million clones; about 98% are singletons. The sequenced material came from naive CD4+ T cells sorted from blood. Subset reported: CD45RA+ positively selected. V usage is TRBV4-1 and J usage is TRBJ2-3, with D tentatively TRBD2 (5 bases). The clonotype was recovered from a young man in good health. This chain's CDR3 is CASSQVPGNTDTQYF. CDR3 DNA: TGCGCCAGCAGCCAAGTACCGGGGAACACAGATACGCAGTATTTT.